These 16 T cell receptor beta chains were all obtained from the same sample, sequenced in a study of cytomegalovirus exposure and HLA in healthy donors (TCRdb year 2017). The library came from the immunoSEQ multiplex PCR assay. A mixture of 60 forward primers for TCR Vbeta segments and 13 reverse primers for TCR Jbeta segments was used in the multiplex PCR. TCRdb re-hosts the immuneACCESS table, in-frame sequences only. Its copies lack some clones; in the studies checked, an unresolved V gene accounts for under half of them, and the cause for the rest is not known. This sample has about 150,000 clones in its table, and roughly 79% of those were observed once. Jointly, the top ten make up about 1.6% of the sample. Sequencing used PBMCs. All receptors derive from a man in his forties or fifties in good health and CMV-seronegative.

V gene TRBV27 combines with J gene TRBJ2-7; no clear D. The germline CDR1 and CDR2 sequences are MNHEY and SMNVEV (reference sequence). This CDR3 contains 13 residues. V lost 5 bases, J lost 4 bases, and 12 bases lay in between. The CDR3 spells CASSPATSYEQYV. CDR3 in DNA: TGTGCCAGCAGTCCTGCGACAAGTTACGAGCAGTACGTC.

The rearrangement uses TRBV7-6 and TRBJ2-3; TRBD2 matches 11 bases. CDR3 length: 18 amino acids. The germline gives CDR1 SGHVS, CDR2 FNYEAQ. The V and J ends lost 3 bases and 0 bases, in that order; junction bases with no gene match: 8. The CDR3 coding sequence is TGTGCCAGCAGCTTGAGGCTAGCGGGAGGTTCTAGCACAGATACGCAGTATTTT. It translates to CASSLRLAGGSSTDTQYF.

In this sample, this clone turned up a few times. V is TRBV5-3 and J is TRBJ1-2; TRBD1 matches 9 bases. TRBV5-3 counts as an open reading frame of uncertain function. The J segment lost 2 bases and the V segment lost 5 bases, leaving 13 bases of the junction unmatched. This CDR3 is 17 amino acids long. The CDR3 reads CARRLNRGPYPNYGYTF. The CDR3 region has the DNA TGTGCCAGAAGACTAAACAGGGGGCCCTATCCAAACTATGGCTACACCTTC.

The rearrangement uses TRBV13 and TRBJ1-3; 7 nucleotides align to TRBD1. The CDR3 has 18 residues. Germline assignment: CDR1 PRHDT and CDR2 FYEKMQ (reference sequence). The junction had 16 bases not matched to a gene; V was cut back by 4 bases and J by 4 bases. The CDR3 coding sequence is TGTGCCAGCAGCTCACGACAGGGAGGTTTGTGGAGGGGAAACACCATATATTTT. Amino acids: CASSSRQGGLWRGNTIYF.

The rearrangement uses TRBV28 and TRBJ1-5; possible D gene TRBD1, 6 bases. The V end was cut by 3 bases, the J end by 0 bases, with 12 bases between. Germline V CDR1 and CDR2: MDHEN, SYDVKM. The CDR3 is 16 amino acids. The CDR3 DNA is TGTGCCAGCAGTTTTTACCCAGGGGATAGCAATCAGCCCCAGCATTTT. Its protein product is CASSFYPGDSNQPQHF.

The chain recombines TRBV19 with TRBJ1-1; no reliable D call. CDR3 length equals 14 residues. V lost 7 bases and J lost 4, with 16 bases in between. Germline-derived CDR1 and CDR2 are LNHDA and SQIVND (reference sequence). The DNA for the CDR3 is TGTGCCAGTAATACCCTGCCGGGAGTCACTGAAGCTTTCTTT. Its translation is CASNTLPGVTEAFF.

This chain connects TRBV27 to TRBJ2-3; D possibly corresponds to TRBD1 (7 bases). The V end was cut by 5 bases, the J end by 5 bases, with 20 bases between. The CDR3 is 16 amino acids. The germline V gene has CDR1 MNHEY and CDR2 SMNVEV (reference sequence). CDR3 protein: CASSRGTVSSRDTQYF. In DNA form, the CDR3 reads TGTGCCAGCAGTCGGGGGACAGTGAGTTCGAGAGATACGCAGTATTTT.

The J gene is TRBJ1-5, the V gene TRBV7-8; 7 nucleotides align to TRBD1. CDR1 is SGHVS, CDR2 FQNEAQ, per germline. J was trimmed by 9 bases and V by 4 bases; bases with no gene match: 3. The CDR3 length is 12 residues. Here the CDR3 reads CASSSDRVPQHF. CDR3 sequence (DNA): TGTGCCAGCAGCTCCGACAGGGTGCCCCAGCATTTT. Supplemented by reference TRBV7-8 and TRBJ1-5, the full variable domain reads GAGVSQSPRYKVAKRGQDVALRCDPISGHVSLFWYQQALGQGPEFLTYFQNEAQLDKSGLPSDRFFAERPEGSVSTLKIQRTQQEDSAVYLCASSSDRVPQHFGDGTRLSIL.

The chain uses TRBV10-2 and TRBJ2-4; 9 positions agree with TRBD1. The CDR3 runs to 13 residues. V shed 7 bases, J shed 8 bases, and the junction held 6 bases outside the gene matches. From germline, CDR1 is WSHSY and CDR2 SAAADI. The CDR3: CASNQGQGHIQYF. The CDR3, as DNA: TGCGCCAGCAATCAGGGACAGGGCCACATTCAGTACTTC.

As DNA, the CDR3 is TGTGCCAGCTCGAAGGAGGAGGTTCGCTCTGGAAACACCATATATTTT. Translation gives CASSKEEVRSGNTIYF. The rearrangement uses TRBV18 and TRBJ1-3; D gene unclear. Trimming removed 6 bases from V and 0 bases from J, with 15 bases in between. CDR1 and CDR2 (germline): KGHSH, LQKENI. This CDR3 contains 16 residues.

A word on this clone: The limits of the CDR3 on the DNA are not certain, so only TCRdb's listed CDR3 is given. V usage is TRBV30 and J usage is TRBJ2-2; the table's D call TRBD2 went unverified against the DNA. The CDR3 is 13 residues long, counting both termini. CDR1 and CDR2 from the germline V gene are GTSNPN and SVGIG (reference sequence). CDR3 amino acids: CAWSPLEPGSCFF.

This clone appeared a single time. The CDR3: CASRTGSNTGELFF. In DNA, the CDR3 is TGTGCCAGCCGGACAGGGTCAAACACCGGGGAGCTGTTTTTT. The chain has TRBV6-5 and TRBJ2-2; 8 bases are a match to TRBD1. The CDR3 runs 14 residues. V lost 8 bases to trimming and J lost 2 bases; unmatched junction nucleotides: 4. The germline gives CDR1 MNHEY, CDR2 SVGAGI.

As to this clone: Other DNA sequences in the sample encode the same CDR3. The chain carries TRBV7-9 and TRBJ1-1; D ambiguous. The germline V gene encodes CDR1 SEHNR and CDR2 FQNEAQ (reference sequence). The ends were cut back, 3 bases at V and 2 bases at J, with 7 bases in the middle. The CDR3 consists of 13 residues. The CDR3 nucleotides are TGTGCCAGCAGCTTGGCGGGAAACACTGAAGCTTTCTTT. Translated, it gives CASSLAGNTEAFF.

The chain is built from TRBV15 and TRBJ1-2; tentatively, D is TRBD1 (6 bases). CDR3 length: 16 amino acids. From germline, CDR1 is LNHNV and CDR2 YYDKDF (reference sequence). V lost 1 base and J lost 5, with 17 bases in between. DNA of the CDR3: TGTGCCACCAGCAGAGCAGGACAGCCCGGGGTGTATGGCTACACCTTC. This sequence encodes CATSRAGQPGVYGYTF.

The J gene is TRBJ1-2, the V gene TRBV27; D may be TRBD1 (6 bases). The CDR3 has 16 residues. Trimming left V 2 bases short and J 2 bases short, with 15 bases between. Germline assignment: CDR1 MNHEY and CDR2 SMNVEV (reference sequence). The CDR3 spells CASSLTPSGANYGYTF. For the CDR3, the DNA is TGTGCCAGCAGTTTAACCCCCTCAGGGGCCAACTATGGCTACACCTTC.

This clone was seen only once. The genes are TRBV5-1 and TRBJ2-2; TRBD2 matches 15 bases. The length of the CDR3 is 18 residues. Trimming cost V 4 bases and J 0 bases; bases outside gene matches: 4. Germline lookup yields CDR1 SGHRS and CDR2 YFSETQ. In nucleotides, the CDR3 is TGCGCCAGCAGCGGGGGACTAGCGGGAGGATCGAACACCGGGGAGCTGTTTTTT. Amino acids: CASSGGLAGGSNTGELFF.